This passage covers 6 T cell receptor beta chains from one sample sequenced in a study of naive and memory T cell subsets (TCRdb year 2017). The library relied on UMI-ligation and nested PCR. Sequenced on an Illumina MiSeq. For the blood and skin samples, reverse transcription of TCR RNA was done with SuperScript IV along with alpha and beta constant region primers. The public reads were run again by TCRdb, first through fastp at Q25 and then through MiXCR, and only productive beta chains were kept. A single entry per CDR3 protein holds the most common genes and DNA from its merged rows. Across this sample there are 15,000 to 20,000 distinct CDR3 sequences, with 8.5% to 10% seen only once. 6.8% of the sample is held by the ten biggest clonotypes. The sample's treatment or condition label, in plain terms: skin biopsy from PPD injection site in Mantoux-positive individual. Total RNA, without cell sorting, was DNase treated with RQ1 DNase before reverse transcription, targeting roughly 1 to 1000 ng input.

The sequences come from skin, collected from a tuberculin skin test site. These receptors all come from an adult in good health.

There are a few counts of this clonotype. The chain has TRBV10-3 and TRBJ2-3, with D uncertain. CDR1 is ENHRY and CDR2 is SYGVKD in the germline V gene. The CDR3 runs to 12 residues. The V end was cut by 2 bases, the J end by 2 bases, with 2 bases between. As DNA, the CDR3 is TGTGCCATCAGTGAGACCACAGATACGCAGTATTTT. Translating gives CAISETTDTQYF.

This clonotype was observed many times. The CDR3 loop is CASSLVPSTGELFF. The CDR3 nucleotides read TGTGCCAGCAGCTTGGTTCCGTCAACCGGGGAGCTGTTTTTT. The chain couples TRBV5-4 to TRBJ2-2; no firm D call. V gave up 0 bases and J gave up 5 bases, with 8 bases separating them. From germline, CDR1 is SGHNT and CDR2 YYREEE (reference sequence). The CDR3 has 14 residues.

This clonotype was recorded a few times. V gene TRBV20-1 combines with J gene TRBJ1-5; no definite D call. The length of the CDR3 is 15 residues. The germline V gene encodes CDR1 DFQATT and CDR2 SNEGSKA (reference sequence). The V gene lost 2 bases and the J gene lost 3 bases, with 14 bases spanning the gap. The CDR3 coding sequence is TGCAGTGCTAGACAGCATCGGCTCGTCAATCAGCCCCAGCATTTT. This encodes CSARQHRLVNQPQHF.

The table lists this clonotype with a few counts. Here the CDR3 reads CASSQLGGLEQFF. The CDR3 DNA sequence: TGTGCCAGCAGCCAACTTGGGGGACTAGAGCAGTTCTTC. The rearrangement joins TRBV3-1 to TRBJ2-1; TRBD2 agrees at 7 bases. The trim removed 2 bases at V and 10 bases at J, leaving 5 bases unmatched. CDR1 LGHDT and CDR2 YNNKEL come from the germline V gene (reference sequence). The CDR3 length is 13 residues.

This clonotype is classed as medium-sized. The chain recombines TRBV4-1 with TRBJ2-1, with TRBD2 matching 13 bases. After removal of 3 bases from V and 7 bases from J, the junction contained 12 bases not matched to a gene. In germline, CDR1 is MGHRA, CDR2 YSYEKL. This CDR3 has 18 residues. DNA of the CDR3: TGCGCCAGCAGCCAGGGGATCACTAGCGGGGGGGCTCGGAATGAGCAGTTCTTC. Its translation: CASSQGITSGGARNEQFF.

In its sample, this clonotype was seen many times. The rearrangement links TRBV11-2 to TRBJ2-3, with a possible D match to TRBD1 (5 bases). This CDR3 has 15 residues. With 5 bases removed from V and 1 base from J, the gap between germline ends came to 13 bases. Looked up from germline, CDR1 is SGHAT and CDR2 is FQNNGV. CDR3 nucleotides: TGTGCCAGCAGCGCCGAAGCCAGGGGCACAGATACGCAGTATTTT. It encodes CASSAEARGTDTQYF.